This record concerns one T cell receptor (beta chain) sequence. These data originate in a study of control samples from healthy donors and cancer patients. Sequenced by immunoSEQ multiplex PCR; TCRdb stores in-frame clones only, minus some. The sample lists over 110,000 clones; around 85% were seen once. This CDR3 is 17 amino acids long. J lost 0 bases, V lost 7 bases, and 9 bases had no gene match. Germline V CDR1 and CDR2: SNHLY, FYNNEI. The source is a woman in her thirties in good health. This rearrangement joins TRBV2 to TRBJ2-2, with 9 bases that match TRBD2. Sample: blood. The CDR3 reads CASKGPSSGTNTGELFF. In DNA, the CDR3 is TGTGCCAGCAAAGGCCCCTCTAGCGGGACGAACACCGGGGAGCTGTTTTTT.